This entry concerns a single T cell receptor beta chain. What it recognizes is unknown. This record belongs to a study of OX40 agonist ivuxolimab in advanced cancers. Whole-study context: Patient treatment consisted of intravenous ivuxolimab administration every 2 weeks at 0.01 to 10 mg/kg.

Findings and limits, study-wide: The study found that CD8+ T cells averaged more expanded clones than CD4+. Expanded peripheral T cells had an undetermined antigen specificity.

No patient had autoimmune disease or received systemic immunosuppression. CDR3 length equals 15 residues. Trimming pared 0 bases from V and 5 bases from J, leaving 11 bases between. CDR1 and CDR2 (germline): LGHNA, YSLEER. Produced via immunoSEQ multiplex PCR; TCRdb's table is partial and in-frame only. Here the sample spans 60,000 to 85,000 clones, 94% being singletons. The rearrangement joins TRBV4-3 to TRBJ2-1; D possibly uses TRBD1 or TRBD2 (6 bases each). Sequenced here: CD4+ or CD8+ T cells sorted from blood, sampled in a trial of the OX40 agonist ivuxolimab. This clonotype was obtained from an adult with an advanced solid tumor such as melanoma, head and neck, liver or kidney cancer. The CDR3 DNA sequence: TGCGCCAGCAGCCAAGATGGGGGGACAAACAATGAGCAGTTCTTC. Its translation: CASSQDGGTNNEQFF.